Listed below are T cell receptor beta chains from one sample, sequenced in a study of T-cell reconstitution after alpha-beta-depleted transplantation in children. One entry per CDR3 protein, called by TCRdb with MiXCR from the PCR reads. The repertoire includes around 800,000 distinct CDR3 sequences, roughly 16% of them detected once, and just under 5% sits in the top ten. The specimen was PBMCs, mostly from graft donor cells, collected 360 days after TCRalphabeta/CD19-depleted stem cell transplant. These receptors all stem from a male patient between 10 and 17 years old who had a stem cell transplant for acute lymphoblastic leukemia, so the T cells may come from the graft donor. The CDR3 runs from the conserved cysteine through the conserved F or W. D genes are given only for firm matches. For some rows the clone size is stated as once, few or many, or as a class when expanded; others skip it.

v_call: TRBV6-1; clone_size: few; d_call: TRBD2; j_call: TRBJ2-3; cdr3_nt: TGTGCCAGCAGGCCGGGAGGGAGACCGTTGGGGGATACGCAGTATTTT; cdr3_aa: CASRPGGRPLGDTQYF
v_call: TRBV27; clone_size: .; d_call: .; j_call: TRBJ2-7; cdr3_nt: TGTGCCAGCCCGAAGGTCGAGCAGTACTTC; cdr3_aa: CASPKVEQYF
v_call: TRBV12-3/TRBV12-4; clone_size: many; d_call: .; j_call: TRBJ1-6; cdr3_nt: TGTGCCAGCAGTCCGGGGCAGTCACCCCTCCACTTT; cdr3_aa: CASSPGQSPLHF
v_call: TRBV7-3; clone_size: few; d_call: .; j_call: TRBJ2-1; cdr3_nt: TGTGCCAGCAGCTTACCAGGGATTGAGGAAAATGAGCAGTTCTTC; cdr3_aa: CASSLPGIEENEQFF
v_call: TRBV20-1; clone_size: .; d_call: TRBD2; j_call: TRBJ2-7; cdr3_nt: TGCAGTGCTAACGGACTAGCGGGAGGGTTAGGCTACGAGCAGTACTTC; cdr3_aa: CSANGLAGGLGYEQYF
v_call: TRBV29-1; clone_size: .; d_call: TRBD1; j_call: TRBJ2-3; cdr3_nt: TGCAGCGGAAAATTAGGACAGGGGCTAGATACGCAGTATTTT; cdr3_aa: CSGKLGQGLDTQYF
v_call: TRBV5-1; clone_size: many; d_call: .; j_call: TRBJ2-1; cdr3_nt: TGCGCCAGCAGCTTGTCTTCAGGACGGTACAATGAGCAGTTCTTC; cdr3_aa: CASSLSSGRYNEQFF
v_call: TRBV18; clone_size: .; d_call: .; j_call: TRBJ2-1; cdr3_nt: TGTGCCACCGACCGGGCCACCAATGAGCAGTTCTTC; cdr3_aa: CATDRATNEQFF
v_call: TRBV9; clone_size: few; d_call: TRBD2; j_call: TRBJ2-3; cdr3_nt: TGTGCCAGCAGCGTAGAGTATAGCGGGACCCCCTTCTACCGCACAGATACGCAGTATTTT; cdr3_aa: CASSVEYSGTPFYRTDTQYF
v_call: TRBV5-1; clone_size: many; d_call: .; j_call: TRBJ1-2; cdr3_nt: TGCGCCAGCAGCCGGGCTGATGGCTACACCTTC; cdr3_aa: CASSRADGYTF
v_call: TRBV5-1; clone_size: many; d_call: .; j_call: TRBJ1-6; cdr3_nt: TGCGCCAGCAGCACCTACAGGGATTCACCCCTCCACTTT; cdr3_aa: CASSTYRDSPLHF
v_call: TRBV6-2/TRBV6-3; clone_size: few; d_call: TRBD2; j_call: TRBJ2-1; cdr3_nt: TGTGCCAGCAGTTACGGGGGAAATAGCGGGAGGCAAATTATGTCCTACAATGAGCAGTTCTTC; cdr3_aa: CASSYGGNSGRQIMSYNEQFF
v_call: TRBV7-2; clone_size: many; d_call: .; j_call: TRBJ2-1; cdr3_nt: TGTGCCAGCAGCTTAAGGGAATCGGGTAATGAGCAGTTCTTC; cdr3_aa: CASSLRESGNEQFF
v_call: TRBV2; clone_size: .; d_call: .; j_call: TRBJ1-2; cdr3_nt: TGTGCCAGCAGGGTCTCTAACTATGGCTACACCTTC; cdr3_aa: CASRVSNYGYTF
v_call: TRBV4-2; clone_size: few; d_call: TRBD2; j_call: TRBJ2-7; cdr3_nt: TGTGCCAGCAGCCATCGACTAGCGGGAGGCCTAAGCTCCTACGAGCAGTACTTC; cdr3_aa: CASSHRLAGGLSSYEQYF
v_call: TRBV7-9; clone_size: few; d_call: TRBD1; j_call: TRBJ2-3; cdr3_nt: TGTGCCAGCAGGATCTTACAGGGGAAAGATACGCAGTATTTT; cdr3_aa: CASRILQGKDTQYF
v_call: TRBV7-9; clone_size: many; d_call: .; j_call: TRBJ1-5; cdr3_nt: TGTGCCAGCAGCTTAGGCCAGGGTGGGGATCAGCCCCAGCATTTT; cdr3_aa: CASSLGQGGDQPQHF
v_call: TRBV7-3; clone_size: .; d_call: .; j_call: TRBJ2-7; cdr3_nt: TGTGCCAGCAGCTCCTCGGGACGGAACTACGAGCAGTACTTC; cdr3_aa: CASSSSGRNYEQYF
v_call: TRBV12-3/TRBV12-4; clone_size: .; d_call: .; j_call: TRBJ2-1; cdr3_nt: TGTGCCAGCAGCCGGACTACGATCGATGAGCAGTTCTTC; cdr3_aa: CASSRTTIDEQFF
v_call: TRBV12-3/TRBV12-4; clone_size: .; d_call: .; j_call: TRBJ2-1; cdr3_nt: TGTGCCAGCAGTTTGTTAATTTGGGGACAAAGGGCCGATGAGCAGTTCTTC; cdr3_aa: CASSLLIWGQRADEQFF
v_call: TRBV7-8; clone_size: few; d_call: .; j_call: TRBJ2-1; cdr3_nt: TGTGCCAGCCGCTCTCCGAGCAATGAGCAGTTCTTC; cdr3_aa: CASRSPSNEQFF
v_call: TRBV28; clone_size: few; d_call: .; j_call: TRBJ1-6; cdr3_nt: TGTGCCAGCAGTTTAGCCGGGACACTCCATAATTCACCCCTCCACTTT; cdr3_aa: CASSLAGTLHNSPLHF
v_call: TRBV20-1; clone_size: .; d_call: .; j_call: TRBJ2-7; cdr3_nt: TGCAGTGCTAGTCAAGGGTACGAGCAGTACTTC; cdr3_aa: CSASQGYEQYF
v_call: TRBV4-1; clone_size: once; d_call: TRBD2; j_call: TRBJ2-7; cdr3_nt: TGCGCCAGCAGCCAAGATCCGCCCACTAGCGGAAGCTCCTACGAGCAGTACTTC; cdr3_aa: CASSQDPPTSGSSYEQYF
v_call: TRBV4-2; clone_size: few; d_call: .; j_call: TRBJ2-4; cdr3_nt: TGTGCCAGCAGCCAAGAGAGTTCAGTCCACAGACCAGCCAAAAACATTCAGTACTTC; cdr3_aa: CASSQESSVHRPAKNIQYF
v_call: TRBV27; clone_size: once; d_call: .; j_call: TRBJ2-1; cdr3_nt: TGTGCCAGCAGTCGGGCGGATTCCTACAATGAGCAGTTCTTC; cdr3_aa: CASSRADSYNEQFF
v_call: TRBV7-3; clone_size: .; d_call: TRBD1; j_call: TRBJ2-5; cdr3_nt: TGTGCCAGCAGCTTAACCACAGGGGATCAAGAGACCCAGTACTTC; cdr3_aa: CASSLTTGDQETQYF
v_call: TRBV7-3; clone_size: few; d_call: TRBD1; j_call: TRBJ2-3; cdr3_nt: TGTGCCAGCAGCAGGAACGCAGGGGGTCCACCCACAGATACGCAGTATTTT; cdr3_aa: CASSRNAGGPPTDTQYF
v_call: TRBV6-5; clone_size: .; d_call: TRBD2; j_call: TRBJ2-3; cdr3_nt: TGTGCCAGCAGTTACGAGGGGGGGAGCGGGAGGACAAATACGCAGTATTTT; cdr3_aa: CASSYEGGSGRTNTQYF
v_call: TRBV29-1; clone_size: many; d_call: TRBD1; j_call: TRBJ2-7; cdr3_nt: TGCAGCGTTGATTCCGGGACAGTCTACGAGCAGTACTTC; cdr3_aa: CSVDSGTVYEQYF
v_call: TRBV29-1; clone_size: few; d_call: .; j_call: TRBJ1-5; cdr3_nt: TGCAGCGCTTCTGGGGTGGGGGGGAATCAGCCCCAGCATTTT; cdr3_aa: CSASGVGGNQPQHF
v_call: TRBV4-1; clone_size: .; d_call: .; j_call: TRBJ2-7; cdr3_nt: TGCGCCAGCAGCCAAGGAGTGCGGGACGTCTACTTAGTCTCCTACGAGCAGTACTTC; cdr3_aa: CASSQGVRDVYLVSYEQYF
v_call: TRBV29-1; clone_size: .; d_call: TRBD2; j_call: TRBJ2-7; cdr3_nt: TGCAGCGTTCGGGCGCTAGCGGGAGAAATGGAGCAGTACTTC; cdr3_aa: CSVRALAGEMEQYF
v_call: TRBV18; clone_size: .; d_call: TRBD2; j_call: TRBJ2-1; cdr3_nt: TGTGCCAGCTCAGTCCTAGCGGATTACAATGAGCAGTTCTTC; cdr3_aa: CASSVLADYNEQFF
v_call: TRBV18; clone_size: .; d_call: TRBD1; j_call: TRBJ1-1; cdr3_nt: TGTGCCAGCTCACCACCACAGGGGTACACTGAAGCTTTCTTT; cdr3_aa: CASSPPQGYTEAFF
v_call: TRBV24-1; clone_size: .; d_call: .; j_call: TRBJ2-1; cdr3_nt: TGTGCCACCAGTGGGGGAGATGACTCCTACAATGAGCAGTTCTTC; cdr3_aa: CATSGGDDSYNEQFF
v_call: TRBV5-1; clone_size: many; d_call: TRBD2; j_call: TRBJ2-2; cdr3_nt: TGCGCCAGCCATCGTCCCAGCGGGAGTGGAGACACCGGGGAGCTGTTTTTT; cdr3_aa: CASHRPSGSGDTGELFF
v_call: TRBV5-1; clone_size: .; d_call: .; j_call: TRBJ2-7; cdr3_nt: TGCGCCAGCAGCTTGGCCGAAGGTTTGGAGGTTCTCTCCTACGAGCAGTACTTC; cdr3_aa: CASSLAEGLEVLSYEQYF
v_call: TRBV5-1; clone_size: .; d_call: TRBD2; j_call: TRBJ2-7; cdr3_nt: TGCGCCAGCAGCTTGGCTAGGACTAGCGGGGAGGGGCCCTACGAGCAGTACTTC; cdr3_aa: CASSLARTSGEGPYEQYF
v_call: TRBV20-1; clone_size: .; d_call: .; j_call: TRBJ1-4; cdr3_nt: TGCAGTGCTAGGGAACAGGGATGGGAAAAACTGTTTTTT; cdr3_aa: CSAREQGWEKLFF
v_call: TRBV2; clone_size: many; d_call: .; j_call: TRBJ2-1; cdr3_nt: TGTGCCAGCAGGAGGGAACAGGGCCATAACAATGAGCAGTTCTTC; cdr3_aa: CASRREQGHNNEQFF
v_call: TRBV5-1; clone_size: .; d_call: TRBD2; j_call: TRBJ2-7; cdr3_nt: TGCGCCAGCAAGGCGGGAGCCCCTGCCGAGCAGTACTTC; cdr3_aa: CASKAGAPAEQYF
v_call: TRBV12-3/TRBV12-4; clone_size: .; d_call: TRBD1; j_call: TRBJ2-2; cdr3_nt: TGTGCCAGTTGGGGGACAGGGCGGTCCGGGGAGCTGTTTTTT; cdr3_aa: CASWGTGRSGELFF
v_call: TRBV6-1; clone_size: .; d_call: .; j_call: TRBJ1-5; cdr3_nt: TGTGCCAGCAGCCGGTTGGACGGAAGCAATCAGCCCCAGCATTTT; cdr3_aa: CASSRLDGSNQPQHF
v_call: TRBV25-1; clone_size: .; d_call: TRBD2; j_call: TRBJ2-3; cdr3_nt: TGTGCCAGCAGTGATCGGGCGGGAGCCACAGATACGCAGTATTTT; cdr3_aa: CASSDRAGATDTQYF
v_call: TRBV28; clone_size: many; d_call: TRBD1; j_call: TRBJ1-6; cdr3_nt: TGTGCCAGCACCACGCCCCAGGGGGTGGGTAATTCACCCCTCCACTTT; cdr3_aa: CASTTPQGVGNSPLHF
v_call: TRBV24-1; clone_size: .; d_call: TRBD2; j_call: TRBJ2-1; cdr3_nt: TGTGCCGTTCGGACTAGCGGGAGGCTTTACAATGAGCAGTTCTTC; cdr3_aa: CAVRTSGRLYNEQFF
v_call: TRBV6-2/TRBV6-3; clone_size: few; d_call: .; j_call: TRBJ2-3; cdr3_nt: TGTGCCAGCTACCGGTTCGACACAGATACGCAGTATTTT; cdr3_aa: CASYRFDTDTQYF
v_call: TRBV20-1; clone_size: few; d_call: .; j_call: TRBJ2-5; cdr3_nt: TGCAGTGCTAGAGCTGTGAACAGGCCCCAAGAGACCCAGTACTTC; cdr3_aa: CSARAVNRPQETQYF
v_call: TRBV30; clone_size: .; d_call: .; j_call: TRBJ2-7; cdr3_nt: TGTGCCTGGAGTGGGCAGGGAGCCTACGAGCAGTACTTC; cdr3_aa: CAWSGQGAYEQYF
v_call: TRBV12-3/TRBV12-4; clone_size: many; d_call: TRBD1; j_call: TRBJ2-2; cdr3_nt: TGTGCCAGCAGACCCCGGGACAGGGGTCGCGGCACCGGGGAGCTGTTTTTT; cdr3_aa: CASRPRDRGRGTGELFF
v_call: TRBV10-3; clone_size: few; d_call: .; j_call: TRBJ1-4; cdr3_nt: TGTGCCATCAGTGGTGGCAGGCCGAATGAAAAACTGTTTTTT; cdr3_aa: CAISGGRPNEKLFF
v_call: TRBV29-1; clone_size: many; d_call: .; j_call: TRBJ2-7; cdr3_nt: TGCAGCGTAAGGGGGGCAAACCCGGGAATCCTCTACTACGAGCAGTACTTC; cdr3_aa: CSVRGANPGILYYEQYF
v_call: TRBV5-1; clone_size: .; d_call: TRBD2; j_call: TRBJ2-7; cdr3_nt: TGCGCCAGCAGCCCCTCCTCTAGCGGGAGGCCTCACGAGCAGTACTTC; cdr3_aa: CASSPSSSGRPHEQYF